The clone carrying this T cell receptor (beta chain) was observed once. Its antigen is not known. The repertoire was sequenced with immunoSEQ multiplex PCR; TCRdb's copy has only in-frame clones and lacks some. The sample yields about 20,000 clones, approximately 86% seen once. These data originate in a study of OX40 agonist ivuxolimab in advanced cancers. Findings of the study overall: At 0.1 to 3.0 mg/kg and by week 6, clonal expansion occurred in CD4+ and CD8+ blood T cells.

The sequence came from an adult with an advanced solid tumor such as melanoma, head and neck, liver or kidney cancer. Source: CD4+ or CD8+ T cells sorted from blood, taken in a trial of the OX40 agonist ivuxolimab.

CDR3 region: CATLEGGNTGELFF. The CDR3 nucleotides read TGTGCCACTCTAGAAGGGGGTAACACCGGGGAGCTGTTTTTT. This chain joins TRBV19 and TRBJ2-2; D might be TRBD1 (6 bases). CDR1 is LNHDA, CDR2 SQIVND, per germline (reference sequence). Trimming removed 10 bases from V and 2 bases from J, with 14 bases in between. CDR3 length equals 14 residues.